Only a few counts were recorded for the clone carrying this T cell receptor (beta chain). The antigen is undetermined. The sample carries other DNA sequences with the same CDR3. This record comes from a study of cytomegalovirus exposure and HLA in healthy donors. Whole-study results and caveats: Later examination showed HLA-associated TCR beta chains had greater clonal expansion than equally common others.

The CDR3 covers 17 residues. With V trimmed by 0 bases and J by 0 bases, 4 bases remained unmatched. Germline V lookup: CDR1 KGHSH, CDR2 LQKENI. 13 Jbeta primers and 60 Vbeta primers were used for the PCR. TCRdb keeps only in-frame clones here, not all; method: immunoSEQ multiplex PCR. This table has about 120,000 clones, approximately 8.6% appearing once. The rearrangement joins TRBV18 to TRBJ1-5, with 8 bases aligning to TRBD1. The TCR comes from a woman aged 40 to 50 in good health and CMV-seropositive. Sequencing was performed on PBMCs. This CDR3 is CASSPPTGGYSNQPQHF. For the CDR3, the DNA is TGTGCCAGCTCACCACCCACAGGGGGTTATAGCAATCAGCCCCAGCATTTT.